The 24 T cell receptor beta chains below come from one sample, sequenced in a study of T cells in Graves' hyperthyroidism and ophthalmopathy. Amplified TCR beta CDR3 regions came from RNA transcripts. The TCR CDR3 was amplified in a first-round RT-PCR using the HTBI primer set. TCRdb re-called the multiplex PCR reads with MiXCR, one entry per CDR3 protein. The table includes more than 500,000 distinct CDR3 sequences, roughly a sixth detected once. Input material: blood. These receptors all come from a woman aged 25 to 45 with Graves' ophthalmopathy.

At least ten counts were recorded for this clonotype. The chain joins TRBV6-1 to TRBJ1-2; TRBD1 matches at 9 bases. With 0 bases clipped from V and 4 bases from J, the junction kept 6 bases outside the gene matches. Germline CDR1 MNHNS, CDR2 SASEGT. The CDR3 loop spans 16 amino acids. The CDR3: CASSEAWGQGVYGYTF. The CDR3 DNA reads as TGTGCCAGCAGTGAAGCTTGGGGACAGGGAGTCTATGGCTACACCTTC.

This clonotype has at least ten counts. The chain recombines TRBV28 with TRBJ2-7; perhaps TRBD1 as D (5 bases). Germline loops: CDR1 MDHEN, CDR2 SYDVKM. Trimming shortened V by 7 bases and J by 4 bases, and 11 bases separated the two germline ends. CDR3 length: 12 residues. The CDR3 protein is CASNGQGYEQYF. CDR3 nucleotides: TGTGCCAGCAACGGCCAGGGTTACGAGCAGTACTTC.

The table lists this clonotype with a count of one. CDR3 bases: TGTGCCAGCCAAACCTCCTGGGGCGAAGGTGGCTACACCTTC. This codes for CASQTSWGEGGYTF. The chain combines TRBV5-4 with TRBJ1-2, with D maybe TRBD1 (5 bases). This CDR3 is built from 14 residues. Looked up from germline, CDR1 is SGHNT and CDR2 is YYREEE (reference sequence). The V end lost 7 bases, the J end lost 7 bases, and 20 bases lay between the germline ends. The full variable domain, its missing parts supplied by reference TRBV5-4 and TRBJ1-2, is ETGVTQSPTHLIKTRGQQVTLRCSSQSGHNTVSWYQQALGQGPQFIFQYYREEENGRGNFPPRFSGLQFPNYSSELNVNALELDDSALYLCASQTSWGEGGYTFGSGTRLTVV.

This clonotype has a handful of counts. The rearrangement joins TRBV19 to TRBJ1-4; 9 nucleotides align to TRBD1. The CDR3 loop spans 16 amino acids. Trimming took 8 bases from V and 8 from J; bases not matched to a gene: 15. From germline, CDR1 is LNHDA and CDR2 SQIVND (reference sequence). The DNA of the CDR3 is TGTGCCAGTCAAACAGGGGGCGCCTCTGGAGGCGAAAAACTGTTTTTT. It specifies CASQTGGASGGEKLFF.

There are a few counts of this clonotype. The rearrangement uses TRBV5-1 and TRBJ2-2, with 8 bases aligning to TRBD1. This CDR3 contains 15 residues. Per the germline V gene, CDR1 is SGHRS and CDR2 is YFSETQ. V was clipped by 4 bases and J by 6 bases; unmatched bases: 8. The CDR3 nucleotides are TGCGCCAGCAGCCTCAGGACAGGGCCGGCCGGGGAGCTGTTTTTT. Translation: CASSLRTGPAGELFF.

This sequence joins TRBV19 and TRBJ1-5, with D perhaps TRBD1 (6 bases). In germline, CDR1 is LNHDA, CDR2 SQIVND (reference sequence). V lost 5 bases and J 4 bases, leaving 21 bases between the germline ends. This CDR3 has 17 amino acids. The CDR3 DNA reads TGTGCCAGTAGTCCCGGGGGAACAGGGAAACGAAATCAGCCCCAGCATTTT. Translation: CASSPGGTGKRNQPQHF.

This clonotype was seen a few times. The V gene is TRBV6-1, the J gene TRBJ2-4; D possibly matches TRBD1 or TRBD2 (5 bases each). V was clipped by 5 bases and J by 6 bases, with 20 bases between them. The V gene's germline CDR1 is MNHNS and CDR2 SASEGT. This CDR3 contains 16 residues. The CDR3 bases are TGTGCCAGCAGTTCCCCAAGTAGGGGCGAGGGAAACATTCAGTACTTC. Residues: CASSSPSRGEGNIQYF.

This clonotype has more than one count but fewer than ten. This rearrangement joins TRBV7-3 to TRBJ2-2, with TRBD2 as a possible D gene (6 bases). The CDR3 covers 15 residues. Trimming took 6 bases from V and 3 from J, leaving 14 bases between them. Looked up from germline, CDR1 is SGHTA and CDR2 is FQGTGA. For the CDR3, the DNA is TGTGCCAGCAGTCCCTACGGGGGACACACCGGGGAGCTGTTTTTT. Translated, it gives CASSPYGGHTGELFF.

Here the CDR3 DNA reads TGCGCCAGCAGGGGACCCCCCACCGGGGAGCTGTTTTTT. Encoded protein: CASRGPPTGELFF. The chain uses TRBV10-1 and TRBJ2-2; either TRBD1 or TRBD2 may supply D (5 bases each). Trimming stripped 6 bases from V and 4 bases from J, with 9 bases between. The CDR3 spans 13 residues. The germline V gene has CDR1 WNHNN and CDR2 SYGVQD (reference sequence).

In this sample, this clonotype turned up many times. This chain uses TRBV7-8 with TRBJ2-2, with no clear D. V was cut by 2 bases and J by 1 base, with 8 bases left in between. The length of the CDR3 is 15 residues. Germline-derived CDR1 and CDR2 are SGHVS and FQNEAQ. The CDR3 nucleotides read TGTGCCAGCAGCTTAAACAGATTGAACACCGGGGAGCTGTTTTTT. Its translation: CASSLNRLNTGELFF.

This clonotype came up many times. The chain carries TRBV12-3 or TRBV12-4 and TRBJ2-7; weak D call: TRBD1 (5 bases). Trimming took 4 bases from V and 7 from J, leaving 14 bases between them. CDR3 length: 13 amino acids. The CDR3 coding sequence is TGTGCCAGCAGTTCTTACAGGTTGGGAGAGCAGTACTTC. It translates to CASSSYRLGEQYF.

This clonotype occurred a few times. This chain links TRBV14 with TRBJ1-3; D is ambiguous. Per the germline V gene, CDR1 is SGHDN and CDR2 is FVKESK. V was pared by 5 bases and J by 1 base, with 9 bases between. CDR3 length: 14 residues. The CDR3: CASSYPKSGNTIYF. The CDR3 DNA follows: TGTGCCAGCAGCTACCCTAAATCTGGAAACACCATATATTTT.

This sequence joins TRBV5-1 and TRBJ2-5; D might be TRBD1 (6 bases). Germline loops: CDR1 SGHRS, CDR2 YFSETQ. This CDR3 comprises 11 residues. The CDR3 bases are TGCGGAGAGGGGGATCAAGAGACCCAGTACTTC. Amino acids: CGEGDQETQYF.

This clonotype has a handful of counts. This chain connects TRBV4-2 to TRBJ2-7; 10 bases match TRBD1. From germline, CDR1 is LGHNA and CDR2 YNFKEQ. V dropped 6 bases and J dropped 5; count of bases not matched to a gene: 13. This CDR3 has 16 residues. CDR3 amino acids: CASRPGTGAILHEQYF. CDR3 in DNA: TGTGCCAGCAGACCCGGGACAGGGGCAATACTCCACGAGCAGTACTTC.

The table lists this clonotype with many counts. The V and J genes are TRBV28 and TRBJ2-2, with 8 positions matching TRBD1. The CDR3 is 16 amino acids. CDR1 is MDHEN, CDR2 SYDVKM, per germline. V lost 7 bases, J lost 4 bases, and 11 bases stayed unmatched. The CDR3 reads CASTLPTGAVTGELFF. CDR3 nucleotide sequence: TGTGCCAGCACCTTACCGACAGGGGCGGTCACCGGGGAGCTGTTTTTT.

This clonotype was detected many times. The chain links TRBV3-1 to TRBJ1-3; D is perhaps TRBD1 (6 bases). The germline gives CDR1 LGHDT, CDR2 YNNKEL (reference sequence). V lost 0 bases and J lost 2, with 17 bases in between. The CDR3 sequence is 18 residues long. As DNA, the CDR3 is TGTGCCAGCAGCCAAGATCATCGTGTGGGGGCCGCTGGAAACACCATATATTTT. Encoded protein: CASSQDHRVGAAGNTIYF.

In its sample, this clonotype was seen many times. This chain joins TRBV27 and TRBJ2-3, with 11 bases matching TRBD2. Germline CDR1 MNHEY, CDR2 SMNVEV (reference sequence). The CDR3 runs to 17 residues. With 5 bases clipped from V and 0 bases from J, the junction kept 7 bases outside the gene matches. CDR3 sequence reads: CASSLTSGSISTDTQYF. CDR3 bases: TGTGCCAGCAGTCTAACTAGCGGGAGCATAAGCACAGATACGCAGTATTTT.

This clonotype was observed a few times. The chain recombines TRBV18 with TRBJ1-1; 9 bases fit TRBD1. After removal of 6 bases from V and 0 bases from J, the junction contained 2 bases not matched to a gene. Germline V CDR1 and CDR2: KGHSH, LQKENI. The CDR3 contains 14 residues. The CDR3, as DNA: TGTGCCAGCTCGACAGGGGGAATGAACACTGAAGCTTTCTTT. Protein: CASSTGGMNTEAFF.

In its sample, this clonotype was seen many times. The chain links TRBV11-2 to TRBJ2-7; D is uncertain. Germline CDR1 and CDR2: SGHAT and FQNNGV. The CDR3 sequence is 15 residues long. V lost 3 bases and J lost 0, with 12 bases in between. The CDR3 nucleotides read TGTGCCAGCAGCTTTTCACCAATACTCTCCTACGAGCAGTACTTC. It yields the protein CASSFSPILSYEQYF.

This clonotype has a handful of counts. V usage is TRBV7-9 and J usage is TRBJ2-1; 10 bases agree with TRBD1. V shed 4 bases and J 8 bases; nucleotides not matched to a gene: 2. The germline gives CDR1 SEHNR, CDR2 FQNEAQ (reference sequence). This CDR3 region has 13 residues. The CDR3 DNA reads as TGTGCCAGCAGCTCGACAGGGGGCCATGAGCAGTTCTTC. This gives the protein CASSSTGGHEQFF.

This chain uses TRBV14 with TRBJ2-7, with D hard to call. Germline CDR1 is SGHDN and CDR2 is FVKESK. V lost 6 bases and J lost 0, with 21 bases in between. This CDR3 spans 17 amino acids. The CDR3 nucleotides read TGTGCCAGCAGTCCTCTCCTCCGTGACGCAAGCTCCTACGAGCAGTACTTC. Protein sequence: CASSPLLRDASSYEQYF.

This clonotype was seen many times. The chain carries TRBV20-1 and TRBJ2-1, with 8 bases lining up with TRBD1. Per germline, CDR1 DFQATT and CDR2 SNEGSKA (reference sequence). The CDR3 loop spans 12 amino acids. V lost 6 bases to trimming and J lost 9 bases; unmatched junction nucleotides: 7. CDR3 residues: CSAGQGQIEQFF. The DNA of the CDR3 is TGCAGTGCCGGACAGGGACAAATTGAGCAGTTCTTC.

At least ten counts were recorded for this clonotype. The CDR3 sequence: CASSQRWTGGYEQYF. The CDR3 DNA is TGTGCCAGCAGCCAGCGTTGGACAGGGGGCTACGAGCAGTACTTC. The chain carries TRBV3-1 and TRBJ2-7, with 10 nucleotides matching TRBD1. The CDR3 is 15 residues long. In germline, CDR1 is LGHDT, CDR2 YNNKEL (reference sequence). V lost 3 bases, J lost 3 bases, and 5 bases stayed unmatched.

J is TRBJ2-3 and V is TRBV27; 12 positions agree with TRBD2. V shed 3 bases and J 4 bases; nucleotides not matched to a gene: 5. CDR3 length: 16 amino acids. The germline CDR1 and CDR2 sequences are MNHEY and SMNVEV (reference sequence). CDR3 DNA sequence: TGTGCCAGCAGTTTGGTCCTAGCGGGGGGGGCAGATACGCAGTATTTT. The encoded protein is CASSLVLAGGADTQYF.